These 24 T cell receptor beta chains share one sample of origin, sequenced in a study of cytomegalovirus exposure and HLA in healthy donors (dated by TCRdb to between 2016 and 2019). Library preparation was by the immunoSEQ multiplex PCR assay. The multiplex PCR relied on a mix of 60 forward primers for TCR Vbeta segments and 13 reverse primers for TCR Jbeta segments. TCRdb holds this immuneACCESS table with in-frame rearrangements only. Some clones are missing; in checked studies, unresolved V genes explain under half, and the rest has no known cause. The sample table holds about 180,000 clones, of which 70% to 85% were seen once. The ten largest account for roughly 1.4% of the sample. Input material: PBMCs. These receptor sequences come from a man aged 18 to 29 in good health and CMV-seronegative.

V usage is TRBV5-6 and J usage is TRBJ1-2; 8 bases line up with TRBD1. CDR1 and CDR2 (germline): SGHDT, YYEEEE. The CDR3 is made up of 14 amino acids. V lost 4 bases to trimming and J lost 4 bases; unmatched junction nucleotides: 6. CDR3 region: CASSRRQGRYGYTF. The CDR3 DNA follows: TGTGCCAGCAGCCGCCGACAGGGGCGCTATGGCTACACCTTC.

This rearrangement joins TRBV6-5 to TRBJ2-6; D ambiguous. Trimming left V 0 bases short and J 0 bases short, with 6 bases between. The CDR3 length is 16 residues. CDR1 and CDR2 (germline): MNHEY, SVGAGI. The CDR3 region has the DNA TGTGCCAGCAGTTACTCGAGACACTCTGGGGCCAACGTCCTGACTTTC. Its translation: CASSYSRHSGANVLTF.

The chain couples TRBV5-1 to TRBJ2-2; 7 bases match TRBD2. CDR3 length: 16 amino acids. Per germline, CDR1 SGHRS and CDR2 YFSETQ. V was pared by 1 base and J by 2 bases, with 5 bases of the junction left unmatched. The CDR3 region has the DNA TGCGCCAGCAGCTTGATGACTAGCAGAAACACCGGGGAGCTGTTTTTT. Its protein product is CASSLMTSRNTGELFF.

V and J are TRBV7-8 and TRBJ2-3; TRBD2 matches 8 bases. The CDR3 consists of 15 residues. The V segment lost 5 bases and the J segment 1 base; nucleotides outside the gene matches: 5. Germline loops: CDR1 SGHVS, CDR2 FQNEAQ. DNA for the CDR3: TGTGCCAGCAGCCCCACTAGCGGAGGCACAGATACGCAGTATTTT. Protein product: CASSPTSGGTDTQYF.

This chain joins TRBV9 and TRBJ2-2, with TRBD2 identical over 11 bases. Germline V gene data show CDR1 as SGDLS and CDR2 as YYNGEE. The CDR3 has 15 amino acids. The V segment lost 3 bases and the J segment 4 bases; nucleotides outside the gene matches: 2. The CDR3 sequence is CASSGLAGFTGELFF. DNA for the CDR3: TGTGCCAGCAGCGGACTAGCGGGGTTCACCGGGGAGCTGTTTTTT.

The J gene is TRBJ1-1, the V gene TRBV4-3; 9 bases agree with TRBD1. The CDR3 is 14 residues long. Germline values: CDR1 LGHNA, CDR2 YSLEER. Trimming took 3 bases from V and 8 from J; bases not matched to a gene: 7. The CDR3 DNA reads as TGCGCCAGCAGCCATCCGGGACAGGGAAGAGAAGCTTTCTTT. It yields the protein CASSHPGQGREAFF.

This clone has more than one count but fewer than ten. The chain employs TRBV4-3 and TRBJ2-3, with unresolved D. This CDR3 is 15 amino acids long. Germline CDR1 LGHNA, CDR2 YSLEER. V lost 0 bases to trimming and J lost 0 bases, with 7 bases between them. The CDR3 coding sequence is TGCGCCAGCAGCCAAGACGCAACTAGCACAGATACGCAGTATTTT. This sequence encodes CASSQDATSTDTQYF.

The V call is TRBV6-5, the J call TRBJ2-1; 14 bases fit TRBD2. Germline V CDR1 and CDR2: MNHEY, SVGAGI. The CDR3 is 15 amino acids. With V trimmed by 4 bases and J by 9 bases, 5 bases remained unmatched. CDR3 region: CASSFGTSGSSEQFF. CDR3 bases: TGTGCCAGCAGTTTCGGGACTAGCGGGAGCAGTGAGCAGTTCTTC.

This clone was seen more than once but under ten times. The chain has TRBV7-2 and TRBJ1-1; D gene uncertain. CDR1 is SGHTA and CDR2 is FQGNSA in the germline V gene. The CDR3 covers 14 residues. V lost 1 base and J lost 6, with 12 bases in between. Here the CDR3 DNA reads TGTGCCAGCAGCTTAGAGGTGAAGAGCGCTGAAGCTTTCTTT. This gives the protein CASSLEVKSAEAFF.

This chain's CDR3 is CASSFQTAGANVLTF. For the CDR3, the DNA is TGTGCCAGCAGTTTCCAGACAGCTGGGGCCAACGTCCTGACTTTC. This chain connects TRBV2 to TRBJ2-6, with D tentatively TRBD1 (5 bases). V was trimmed by 5 bases and J by 2 bases, leaving 10 bases between them. CDR3 length: 15 residues. Germline V gene lookup returns CDR1 SNHLY and CDR2 FYNNEI.

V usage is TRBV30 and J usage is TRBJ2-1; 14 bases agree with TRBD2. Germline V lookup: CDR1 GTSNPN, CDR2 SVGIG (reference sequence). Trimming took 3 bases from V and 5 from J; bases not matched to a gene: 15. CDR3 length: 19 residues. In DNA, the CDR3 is TGTGCCTGGAGGGGACTCGTCTTTGGACTAGCGGGAGGTAACAATGAGCAGTTCTTC. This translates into CAWRGLVFGLAGGNNEQFF.

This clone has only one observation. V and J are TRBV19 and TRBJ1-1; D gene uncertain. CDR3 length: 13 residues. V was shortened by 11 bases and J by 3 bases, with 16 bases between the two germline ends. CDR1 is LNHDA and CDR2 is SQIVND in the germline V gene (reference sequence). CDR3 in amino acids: CASRARPDTEAFF. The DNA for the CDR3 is TGTGCCTCGAGGGCCCGCCCCGACACTGAAGCTTTCTTT.

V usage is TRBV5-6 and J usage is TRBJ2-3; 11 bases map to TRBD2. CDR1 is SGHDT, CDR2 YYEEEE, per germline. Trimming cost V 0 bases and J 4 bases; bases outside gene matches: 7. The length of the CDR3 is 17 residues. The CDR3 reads CASSLDVSGRGSDTQYF. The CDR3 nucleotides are TGTGCCAGCAGCTTGGATGTTAGCGGGAGGGGGTCAGATACGCAGTATTTT.

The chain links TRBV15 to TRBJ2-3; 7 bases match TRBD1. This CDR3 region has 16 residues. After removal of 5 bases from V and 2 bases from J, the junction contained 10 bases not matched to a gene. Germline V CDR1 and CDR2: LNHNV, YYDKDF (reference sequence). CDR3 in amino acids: CATSRLTGNPTDTQYF. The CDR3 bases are TGTGCCACCAGCCGATTGACAGGGAACCCCACAGATACGCAGTATTTT. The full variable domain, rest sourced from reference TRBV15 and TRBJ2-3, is DAMVIQNPRYQVTQFGKPVTLSCSQTLNHNVMYWYQQKSSQAPKLLFHYYDKDFNNEADTPDNFQSRRPNTSFCFLDIRSPGLGDTAMYLCATSRLTGNPTDTQYFGPGTRLTVL.

CDR3 sequence (DNA): TGTGCTAGTGCCCCGGGGCAGCGCAGGGGGGATACGCAGTATTTT. This translates into CASAPGQRRGDTQYF. The J gene is TRBJ2-3, the V gene TRBV12-5, with 7 nucleotides matching TRBD1. CDR1 and CDR2 (germline): LGHNT, FRNRAP. The CDR3 has 15 residues. V gave up 7 bases and J gave up 6 bases; unmatched junction bases: 13.

CDR3 protein: CASSKREGVNEQFF. CDR3 nucleotide sequence: TGTGCCAGTAGTAAACGGGAGGGCGTCAATGAGCAGTTCTTC. The chain combines TRBV19 with TRBJ2-1, with TRBD2 matching 8 bases. There are 14 residues in the CDR3. Germline-derived CDR1 and CDR2 are LNHDA and SQIVND (reference sequence). J lost 6 bases, V lost 4 bases, and 5 bases had no gene match.

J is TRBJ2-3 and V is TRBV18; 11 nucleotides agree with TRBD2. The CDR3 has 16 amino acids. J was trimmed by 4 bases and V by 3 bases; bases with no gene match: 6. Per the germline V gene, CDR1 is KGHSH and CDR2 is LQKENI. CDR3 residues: CASSPPGLADADTQYF. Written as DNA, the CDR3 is TGTGCCAGCTCACCTCCGGGACTAGCGGATGCAGATACGCAGTATTTT.

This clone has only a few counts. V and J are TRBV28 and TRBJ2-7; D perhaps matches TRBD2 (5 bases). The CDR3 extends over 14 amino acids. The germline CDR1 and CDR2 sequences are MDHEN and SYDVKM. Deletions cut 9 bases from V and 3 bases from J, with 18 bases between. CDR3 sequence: CASEGTTRDYEQYF. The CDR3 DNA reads TGTGCCAGTGAGGGAACTACTCGGGACTACGAGCAGTACTTC.

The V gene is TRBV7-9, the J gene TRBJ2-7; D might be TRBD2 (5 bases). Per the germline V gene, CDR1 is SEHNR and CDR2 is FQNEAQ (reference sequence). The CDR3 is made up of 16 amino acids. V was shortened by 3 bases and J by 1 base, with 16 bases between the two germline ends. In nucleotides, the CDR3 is TGTGCCAGCAGCTTTACGAGCGGCAGCCCTTCCTACGAGCAGTACTTC. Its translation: CASSFTSGSPSYEQYF.

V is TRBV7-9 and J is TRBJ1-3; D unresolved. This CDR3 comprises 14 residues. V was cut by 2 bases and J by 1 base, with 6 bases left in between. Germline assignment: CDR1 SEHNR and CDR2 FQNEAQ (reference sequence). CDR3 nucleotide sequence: TGTGCCAGCAGCTTACCGGGTTCTGGAAACACCATATATTTT. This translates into CASSLPGSGNTIYF.

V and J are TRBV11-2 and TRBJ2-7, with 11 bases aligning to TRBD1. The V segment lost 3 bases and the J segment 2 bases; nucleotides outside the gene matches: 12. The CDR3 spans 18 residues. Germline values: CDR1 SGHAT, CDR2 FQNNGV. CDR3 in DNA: TGTGCCAGCAGCTTTATGGGTTGGGGACAGGGGGGGCCCTACGAGCAGTACTTC. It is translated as CASSFMGWGQGGPYEQYF.

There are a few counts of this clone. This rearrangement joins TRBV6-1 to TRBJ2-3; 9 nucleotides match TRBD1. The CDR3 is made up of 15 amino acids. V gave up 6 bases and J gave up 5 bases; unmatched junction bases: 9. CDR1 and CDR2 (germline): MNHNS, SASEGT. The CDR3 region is CASRFLNRGRDTQYF. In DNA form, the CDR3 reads TGTGCCAGCAGGTTCCTCAACAGGGGGCGAGATACGCAGTATTTT.

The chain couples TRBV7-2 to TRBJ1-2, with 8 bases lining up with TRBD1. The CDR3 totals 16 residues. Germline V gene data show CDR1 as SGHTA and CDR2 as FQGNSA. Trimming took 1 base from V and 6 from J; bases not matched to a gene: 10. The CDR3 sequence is CASSLDRTGRVDGYTF. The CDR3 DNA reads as TGTGCCAGCAGCTTAGACCGGACAGGGAGGGTAGATGGCTACACCTTC.

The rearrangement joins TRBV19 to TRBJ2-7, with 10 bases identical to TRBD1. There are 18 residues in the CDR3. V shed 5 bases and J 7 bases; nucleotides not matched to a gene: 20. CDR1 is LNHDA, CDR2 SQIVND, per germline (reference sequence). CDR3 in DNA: TGTGCCAGTAGTTCCGGACAGGGGGTTTTACTCCCTTCTGGGGAGCAGTACTTC. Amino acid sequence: CASSSGQGVLLPSGEQYF. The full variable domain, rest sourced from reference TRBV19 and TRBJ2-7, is DGGITQSPKYLFRKEGQNVTLSCEQNLNHDAMYWYRQDPGQGLRLIYYSQIVNDFQKGDIAEGYSVSREKKESFPLTVTSAQKNPTAFYLCASSSGQGVLLPSGEQYFGPGTRLTVT.